Below are 26 T cell receptor beta chains sequenced from a single sample in a study of T-cell memory formation after mild COVID-19. TCRdb passed the 5' RACE reads through MiXCR, listing each CDR3 protein once. The data hold roughly 600,000 distinct CDR3 sequences, with roughly 18% observed a single time. Sequencing used PBMCs or a T cell subset sorted from them (not recorded which). The receptor source for this set is an adult woman who had mild COVID-19 (a few samples of this study predate the infection). Cell type and time point are not known.

The gene calls are TRBV12-3 or TRBV12-4 and TRBJ2-1; TRBD1 matches 8 bases. The CDR3 length is 13 residues. Unmatched junction bases numbered 8, after V lost 6 bases and J lost 10 bases. For the CDR3, the DNA is TGTGCCAGCAGCGGGACAGGAGGGGAGGAGCAGTTCTTC. It specifies CASSGTGGEEQFF.

This clonotype came up a few times. This rearrangement joins TRBV5-1 to TRBJ2-5; D gene ambiguous. This CDR3 is built from 15 residues. Germline CDR1 and CDR2: SGHRS and YFSETQ. V dropped 3 bases and J dropped 4 bases, with 16 bases sitting between them. As DNA, the CDR3 is TGCGCCAGCAGCTCGAAATGGAACTTCGGAGAGACCCAGTACTTC. Protein product: CASSSKWNFGETQYF.

This clonotype has only a few counts. CDR3 DNA sequence: TGTGCCAGCAGCCCCCCAACACCAGCGAACACTGAAGCTTTCTTT. Translating gives CASSPPTPANTEAFF. This sequence joins TRBV5-6 and TRBJ1-1; no clear D gene. CDR3 length: 15 residues. V lost 4 bases and J lost 1, with 14 bases in between. The germline CDR1 and CDR2 sequences are SGHDT and YYEEEE.

The table lists this clonotype with a few counts. The chain is built from TRBV7-2 and TRBJ2-7; TRBD2 agrees at 11 bases. The V gene end was trimmed by 2 bases and the J gene end by 2 bases; junction bases not matched to a gene: 5. Germline CDR1 is SGHTA and CDR2 is FQGNSA. CDR3 size: 16 residues. For the CDR3, the DNA is TGTGCCAGCAGCTTATCAGGGACTAGCGGTGCCTACGAGCAGTACTTC. This gives the protein CASSLSGTSGAYEQYF.

The J gene is TRBJ2-1, the V gene TRBV7-3; D uncertain. Germline CDR1 SGHTA, CDR2 FQGTGA. Trimming shortened V by 4 bases and J by 5 bases, and 12 bases separated the two germline ends. The CDR3 consists of 14 residues. CDR3 DNA sequence: TGTGCCAGCAGCTCCCCCCCGGGCCACAATGAGCAGTTCTTC. Translation: CASSSPPGHNEQFF.

This clonotype was found a few times. The chain recombines TRBV4-2 with TRBJ2-1; a possible D gene is TRBD2 (6 bases). The CDR3 runs to 15 residues. Germline CDR1 LGHNA, CDR2 YNFKEQ. V was clipped by 1 base and J by 5 bases, with 12 bases between them. CDR3 sequence reads: CASSQAERRDNEQFF. Here the CDR3 DNA reads TGTGCCAGCAGCCAAGCTGAGCGGAGGGACAATGAGCAGTTCTTC.

This clonotype appeared a few times. This chain connects TRBV12-3 or TRBV12-4 to TRBJ2-2, with no clear D. The CDR3 runs to 16 residues. Trimming removed 6 bases at V and 0 bases at J, with 14 bases between. The CDR3 coding sequence is TGTGCCAGCAGCACCTTGAAACGGGCGAACACCGGGGAGCTGTTTTTT. Its protein is CASSTLKRANTGELFF.

V usage is TRBV7-9 and J usage is TRBJ1-6, with 7 bases lining up with TRBD1. CDR3 size: 17 residues. Germline assignment: CDR1 SEHNR and CDR2 FQNEAQ (reference sequence). Losses at the gene ends were 4 bases for V and 14 bases for J; bases not matched to a gene: 20. Here the CDR3 DNA reads TGTGCCAGCAGCTCAGACAGGGCTTGGAGCGGTGTTGAGGCCCTCCACTTT. Its translation is CASSSDRAWSGVEALHF.

This clonotype was seen more than once but under ten times. The V and J genes are TRBV7-2 and TRBJ2-3; the D gene is possibly TRBD1 (6 bases). V lost 5 bases and J lost 3, with 9 bases in between. CDR1 is SGHTA and CDR2 is FQGNSA in the germline V gene. This CDR3 has 13 amino acids. The chain's CDR3 is CASSGQWTDTQYF. The CDR3 coding sequence is TGTGCCAGCAGCGGACAGTGGACAGATACGCAGTATTTT.

The chain recombines TRBV12-3 or TRBV12-4 with TRBJ2-1; D is perhaps TRBD1 or TRBD2 (6 bases each). The CDR3 length is 13 residues. Trimming cost V 6 bases and J 9 bases, with 15 bases left between them. CDR3 amino acids: CASSLSGEVEQFF. CDR3 nucleotide sequence: TGTGCCAGCAGCCTCTCAGGGGAGGTTGAGCAGTTCTTC.

The rearrangement joins TRBV4-3 to TRBJ2-1, with 12 bases matching TRBD2. The length of the CDR3 is 15 residues. V was clipped by 1 base and J by 9 bases; unmatched bases: 4. Germline V gene lookup returns CDR1 LGHNA and CDR2 YSLEER. CDR3: CASSQALAGGVEQFF. The DNA for the CDR3 is TGCGCCAGCAGCCAAGCCCTAGCGGGAGGGGTTGAGCAGTTCTTC.

The chain joins TRBV6-2 or TRBV6-3 to TRBJ2-5; 8 positions agree with TRBD2. Germline CDR1 and CDR2: MNHEY and SVGEGT. V lost 6 bases and J lost 2; bases outside the gene matches: 5. CDR3 length: 14 residues. The CDR3 loop is CASSRTSRQETQYF. The CDR3 DNA reads TGTGCCAGCAGCCGGACTAGCCGACAAGAGACCCAGTACTTC.

This clonotype was recorded a few times. One junction end disagrees with the germline gene, perhaps due to a read error. The chain links TRBV7-9 to TRBJ1-2; D is perhaps TRBD1 (5 bases). Looked up from germline, CDR1 is SEHNR and CDR2 is FQNEAQ (reference sequence). The CDR3 contains 14 residues. The CDR3 nucleotides are TGTGCCAGCAGCGATACGGGACTGATCTATGTCTACACCTTC. This sequence encodes CASSDTGLIYVYTF.

This clonotype has a handful of counts. V is TRBV12-3 or TRBV12-4 and J is TRBJ1-5, with TRBD1 as a possible D gene (6 bases). The CDR3 extends over 15 amino acids. V was shortened by 6 bases and J by 3 bases, with 15 bases between the two germline ends. The CDR3, as DNA: TGTGCCAGCAGACTATCGGGGGGGCCCAATCAGCCCCAGCATTTT. Translated: CASRLSGGPNQPQHF.

The chain recombines TRBV19 with TRBJ2-1, with 7 bases lining up with TRBD2. Germline V gene data show CDR1 as LNHDA and CDR2 as SQIVND (reference sequence). This CDR3 has 16 residues. Trimming took 6 bases from V and 5 from J; bases not matched to a gene: 13. DNA of the CDR3: TGTGCCAGTAGCCCCCCTCTAGCGGTTCCTCACAATGAGCAGTTCTTC. Residues: CASSPPLAVPHNEQFF.

This clonotype was seen a handful of times. The chain recombines TRBV7-2 with TRBJ2-7, with 7 nucleotides matching TRBD2. V lost 5 bases, J lost 0 bases, and 4 bases stayed unmatched. Germline-derived CDR1 and CDR2 are SGHTA and FQGNSA. The CDR3 sequence is 14 residues long. The CDR3 loop reads CASSTGDYSYEQYF. CDR3 nucleotide sequence: TGTGCCAGCAGCACCGGGGACTACTCCTACGAGCAGTACTTC.

The chain joins TRBV20-1 to TRBJ2-7, with D perhaps being TRBD1 or TRBD2 (5 bases each). Trimming removed 2 bases at V and 3 bases at J, with 11 bases between. This CDR3 has 13 amino acids. Looked up from germline, CDR1 is DFQATT and CDR2 is SNEGSKA (reference sequence). In nucleotides, the CDR3 is TGCAGTGCTAGAAGGGACGGGCGCTACGAGCAGTACTTC. It translates to CSARRDGRYEQYF.

This clonotype was detected only a few times. This rearrangement joins TRBV20-1 to TRBJ2-2; D perhaps matches TRBD2 (7 bases). V was trimmed by 3 bases and J by 4 bases, leaving 15 bases between them. The CDR3 consists of 15 residues. Per germline, CDR1 DFQATT and CDR2 SNEGSKA (reference sequence). Here the CDR3 DNA reads TGCAGTGCTAGGAAGGGGGGGGCCCTCACCGGGGAGCTGTTTTTT. This gives the protein CSARKGGALTGELFF.

The rearrangement joins TRBV6-5 to TRBJ2-1; TRBD2 matches 11 bases. V lost 6 bases to trimming and J lost 6 bases; unmatched junction nucleotides: 4. The V gene's germline CDR1 is MNHEY and CDR2 SVGAGI. The CDR3 runs 14 residues. The CDR3 loop reads CASSQGLAANEQFF. For the CDR3, the DNA is TGTGCCAGCAGCCAGGGACTAGCGGCCAATGAGCAGTTCTTC.

This clonotype was detected only a few times. This chain links TRBV24-1 with TRBJ2-3, with 7 bases fitting TRBD2. This CDR3 spans 14 amino acids. In germline, CDR1 is KGHDR, CDR2 SFDVKD. After removal of 6 bases from V and 4 bases from J, the junction contained 6 bases not matched to a gene. The CDR3 loop reads CATSSGGLPDTQYF. For the CDR3, the DNA is TGTGCCACCAGTTCGGGGGGACTACCAGATACGCAGTATTTT.

The chain links TRBV4-2 to TRBJ2-1, with no clear D. V lost 1 base and J lost 4, with 11 bases in between. CDR3 length: 15 amino acids. CDR1 and CDR2 from the germline V gene are LGHNA and YNFKEQ. The CDR3 DNA reads as TGTGCCAGCAGCCAAGCCCCCCTCCCTTACAATGAGCAGTTCTTC. It encodes CASSQAPLPYNEQFF.

This clonotype was counted ten times or more. The genes are TRBV12-3 or TRBV12-4 and TRBJ1-1; the D is unclear. This CDR3 spans 11 amino acids. V shed 1 base and J shed 11 bases, with 8 bases lying between them. The CDR3 region is CASSLVGSAFF. The CDR3 DNA follows: TGTGCCAGCAGTTTAGTTGGTTCGGCTTTCTTT.

This clonotype was observed many times. The chain uses TRBV25-1 and TRBJ1-2; D is uncertain. The CDR3 length is 14 residues. The germline CDR1 and CDR2 sequences are MGHDK and SYGVNS. V lost 1 base, J lost 5 bases, and 11 bases lay in between. Written as DNA, the CDR3 is TGTGCCAGCAGTGAATTGACGGCAGCTTATGGCTACACCTTC. Its translation: CASSELTAAYGYTF.

The rearrangement joins TRBV27 to TRBJ1-1, with D possibly matching TRBD1 (5 bases). CDR1 is MNHEY and CDR2 is SMNVEV in the germline V gene (reference sequence). With 3 bases removed from V and 0 bases from J, the gap between germline ends came to 14 bases. CDR3 length: 16 amino acids. Written as DNA, the CDR3 is TGTGCCAGCAGTTTGGATGAGGGGACCATGAACACTGAAGCTTTCTTT. Translation gives CASSLDEGTMNTEAFF.

CDR3 region: CASSYGFRGSTDTQYF. For the CDR3, the DNA is TGTGCCAGCAGTTATGGGTTTAGGGGCAGCACAGATACGCAGTATTTT. V is TRBV6-5 and J is TRBJ2-3; possible D gene TRBD1, 5 bases. This CDR3 is built from 16 residues. The germline gives CDR1 MNHEY, CDR2 SVGAGI. V was pared by 3 bases and J by 0 bases, with 13 bases between.

This rearrangement joins TRBV20-1 to TRBJ2-3, with D possibly matching TRBD2 (5 bases). Trimming took off 5 bases at V and 3 bases at J, with 12 bases between the two ends. This CDR3 is 13 amino acids long. CDR1 and CDR2 from the germline V gene are DFQATT and SNEGSKA (reference sequence). CDR3 in DNA: TGCAGTGCTTCCTTGGGGAGAACAGATACGCAGTATTTT. The encoded protein is CSASLGRTDTQYF.